This TCR beta chain stems from a study of T cells in Graves' hyperthyroidism and ophthalmopathy. This CDR3 region has 15 residues. J was trimmed by 3 bases and V by 2 bases; bases with no gene match: 7. CDR1 and CDR2 from the germline V gene are SGDLS and YYNGEE. The TCR beta CDR3 regions underwent amplification using RNA transcripts as the source. The TCR CDR3 first-round RT-PCR relied on the HTBI primer set. TCRdb ran MiXCR on the multiplex PCR reads and lists one entry per CDR3 protein. The table records roughly 260,000 distinct CDR3 sequences, approximately 15% of them present only once. This clonotype turned up a few times.

This rearrangement joins TRBV9 to TRBJ2-7; 8 bases agree with TRBD1. This clonotype originated in a woman between 35 and 50 years old with Graves' hyperthyroidism that later progressed to Graves' ophthalmopathy. The specimen was blood. The CDR3 DNA reads as TGTGCCAGCAGCGTCTCGACGGGACAGGTCTACGAGCAGTACTTC. This sequence encodes CASSVSTGQVYEQYF.